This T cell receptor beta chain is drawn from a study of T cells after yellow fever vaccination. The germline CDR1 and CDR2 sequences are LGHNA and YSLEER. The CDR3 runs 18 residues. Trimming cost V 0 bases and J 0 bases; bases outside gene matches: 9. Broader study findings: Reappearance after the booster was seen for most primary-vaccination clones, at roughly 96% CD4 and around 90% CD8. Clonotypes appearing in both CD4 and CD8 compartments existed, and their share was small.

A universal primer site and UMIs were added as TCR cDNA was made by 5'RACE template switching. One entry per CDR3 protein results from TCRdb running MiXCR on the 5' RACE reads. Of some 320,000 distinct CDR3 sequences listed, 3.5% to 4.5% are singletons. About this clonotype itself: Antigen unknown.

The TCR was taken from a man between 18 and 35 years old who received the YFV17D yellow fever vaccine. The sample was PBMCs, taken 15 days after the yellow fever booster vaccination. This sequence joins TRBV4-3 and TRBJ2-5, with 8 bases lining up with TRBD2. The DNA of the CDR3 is TGCGCCAGCAGCCAAGATCACCAGCGGGGGACATACCAAGAGACCCAGTACTTC. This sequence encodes CASSQDHQRGTYQETQYF.